Shown below are 9 T cell receptor beta chains from a single sample sequenced in a study of blood T cell repertoires in COVID-19. Generated by immunoSEQ multiplex PCR, the TCRdb table keeps only in-frame clones and is missing some. The data show some 300,000 clones, around 92% seen once. The sample taken for sequencing was PBMCs or T cells enriched from blood (not recorded which). These receptors were obtained from a woman in her twenties or thirties who had recovered from COVID-19.

The chain's CDR3 is CASSLTDLQGAFWDEQYF. CDR3 DNA sequence: TGTGCCAGCAGCTTAACGGACCTACAGGGGGCTTTCTGGGACGAGCAGTACTTC. The V and J genes are TRBV7-9 and TRBJ2-7, with TRBD1 matching 9 bases. V shed 2 bases, J shed 5 bases, and the junction held 16 bases outside the gene matches. The length of the CDR3 is 18 residues. Germline values: CDR1 SEHNR, CDR2 FQNEAQ (reference sequence). Supplemented by reference TRBV7-9 and TRBJ2-7, the full variable domain reads DTGVSQNPRHKITKRGQNVTFRCDPISEHNRLYWYRQTLGQGPEFLTYFQNEAQLEKSRLLSDRFSAERPKGSFSTLEIQRTEQGDSAMYLCASSLTDLQGAFWDEQYFGPGTRLTVT.

V gene TRBV27 combines with J gene TRBJ2-6; D gene unclear. CDR3 length equals 14 residues. Germline CDR1 reads MNHEY; CDR2 reads SMNVEV (reference sequence). V lost 6 bases to trimming and J lost 0 bases, with 6 bases between them. The CDR3 DNA is TGTGCCAGCAGATCAAACTCTGGGGCCAACGTCCTGACTTTC. It translates to CASRSNSGANVLTF.

The chain links TRBV19 to TRBJ1-4; D is perhaps TRBD1 (6 bases). The germline V and J ends were trimmed by 5 bases and 6 bases, with 13 bases remaining between them. CDR1 is LNHDA, CDR2 SQIVND, per germline (reference sequence). The CDR3 has 14 residues. The DNA of the CDR3 is TGTGCCAGTAGTCAACAGGGAAAGTATGAAAAACTGTTTTTT. Translation gives CASSQQGKYEKLFF. Drawing the rest from reference TRBV19 and TRBJ1-4, the complete variable domain is DGGITQSPKYLFRKEGQNVTLSCEQNLNHDAMYWYRQDPGQGLRLIYYSQIVNDFQKGDIAEGYSVSREKKESFPLTVTSAQKNPTAFYLCASSQQGKYEKLFFGSGTQLSVL.

This chain joins TRBV18 and TRBJ2-7, with D perhaps TRBD1 (6 bases). V shed 3 bases and J shed 7 bases, with 16 bases lying between them. The germline V gene has CDR1 KGHSH and CDR2 LQKENI. CDR3 length equals 14 residues. The CDR3 DNA follows: TGTGCCAGCTCACCTCAGGGGACCCTGAGAGAGCAGTACTTC. Translation gives CASSPQGTLREQYF.

This sequence joins TRBV5-1 and TRBJ2-7, with 16 bases fitting TRBD2. Trimming took 6 bases from V and 2 from J; bases not matched to a gene: 5. Germline CDR1 reads SGHRS; CDR2 reads YFSETQ. This CDR3 comprises 16 residues. The CDR3 region is CASTRGTSGRAYEQYF. CDR3 DNA: TGCGCCAGCACCAGAGGGACTAGCGGGAGGGCCTACGAGCAGTACTTC.

The chain is built from TRBV7-2 and TRBJ2-3, with 10 bases that match TRBD2. The J segment lost 4 bases and the V segment lost 5 bases, leaving 12 bases of the junction unmatched. The CDR3 contains 17 residues. CDR1 SGHTA and CDR2 FQGNSA come from the germline V gene. The CDR3 DNA sequence: TGTGCCAGCAGCCCTCGGCCGGCTAGCGGGAGTTCAGATACGCAGTATTTT. It is translated as CASSPRPASGSSDTQYF.

The rearrangement uses TRBV3-1 (or the pseudogene TRBV3-2) and TRBJ2-7; a possible D gene is TRBD1 (5 bases). The V and J ends lost 4 bases and 2 bases respectively, with 12 bases between them. CDR1 and CDR2 (germline): LGHDT, YNNKEL (reference sequence). The CDR3 extends over 14 amino acids. The CDR3 bases are TGTGCCAGCAGCCCGCAGGGAACTACCTACGAGCAGTACTTC. It encodes CASSPQGTTYEQYF.

The chain joins TRBV28 to TRBJ2-1; D is unclear. Germline-derived CDR1 and CDR2 are MDHEN and SYDVKM. V lost 3 bases, J lost 7 bases, and 10 bases lay in between. There are 13 residues in the CDR3. The CDR3 protein is CASSLLYANEQFF. The CDR3 coding sequence is TGTGCCAGCAGTTTGCTATATGCAAATGAGCAGTTCTTC. Complete variable domain (other parts from reference TRBV28 and TRBJ2-1): DVKVTQSSRYLVKRTGEKVFLECVQDMDHENMFWYRQDPGLGLRLIYFSYDVKMKEKGDIPEGYSVSREKKERFSLILESASTNQTSMYLCASSLLYANEQFFGPGTRLTVL.

The V and J genes are TRBV18 and TRBJ2-1, with 7 bases aligning to TRBD2. The trim removed 3 bases at V and 0 bases at J, leaving 8 bases unmatched. The CDR3 runs 17 residues. Germline-derived CDR1 and CDR2 are KGHSH and LQKENI. The CDR3 loop is CASSPPGGRGSYNEQFF. DNA for the CDR3: TGTGCCAGCTCACCTCCGGGGGGTAGGGGCTCCTACAATGAGCAGTTCTTC.